This TCR beta chain was identified during a study of CD8+ T cells in alopecia areata. Findings of the study overall: Scalp samples also yield sequences from resident alphabeta T cells of normal skin.

Germline V CDR1 and CDR2: SQVTM, ANQGSEA. V gave up 3 bases and J gave up 3 bases, with 18 bases separating them. The CDR3 has 15 amino acids. Sequencing relied on a cDNA template that was reverse transcribed from extracted RNA. The table came from immunoSEQ multiplex PCR; TCRdb's copy has only in-frame clones and leaves some out. The sample includes about 82,000 clones, 51% of them seen just once. About this clone: Its antigen remains unknown.

Obtained from alopecia areata patients were lesional scalp punch biopsies along with peripheral blood. The V gene is TRBV29-1, the J gene TRBJ2-7; D uncertain. What was sequenced was NKG2D-high CD8+ T cells sorted from blood. This TCR was recovered from a human donor with alopecia areata. The CDR3 nucleotides read TGCAGCGTTGAGGGTTCAGCTGACTGGGGCTACGAGCAGTACTTC. Encoded protein: CSVEGSADWGYEQYF.